This is a list of T cell receptor beta chains from one sample in a study of blood T cell repertoires in COVID-19. Here immunoSEQ multiplex PCR was the method, and the copy in TCRdb shows in-frame clones only, minus some. The sample gives around 120,000 clones, 85% of which show up once; 2% to 2.5% is in the top ten. Source material: peripheral blood. The receptors stem from a human donor in a cohort sampled during active COVID-19. Each CDR3 is given with its conserved first and last residue. The order of the fields is V gene, J gene, CDR3 protein.

>TRBV4-1|TRBJ2-1
CASSQGRGEGLGNEQFF
>TRBV5-8|TRBJ1-4
CASSLPGRTNEKLFF
>TRBV3-1/TRBV3-2|TRBJ2-7
CASSRIPSGYEQYF
>TRBV4-2|TRBJ2-3
CASSQDRGPNTDTQYF
>TRBV7-2|TRBJ1-2
CASTFGGPNSYTF
>TRBV6-5|TRBJ1-5
CASRLTGFGNQPQHF
>TRBV4-3|TRBJ2-2
CASSQEQQAVLNTGELFF
>TRBV7-9|TRBJ1-2
CASSPRASRYGYTF
>TRBV6-6|TRBJ1-1
CASSSTGSGNTEAFF
>TRBV4-1|TRBJ2-1
CASSLDQGNEQFF
>TRBV5-1|TRBJ2-5
CASSLIGQGETQYF
>TRBV19|TRBJ1-5
CATGDVRVNQPQHF
>TRBV15|TRBJ2-2
CATSRGGLGGNFGTGELFF
>TRBV15|TRBJ2-7
CATSRSTGSSYEQYF
>TRBV2|TRBJ2-3
CASSEALSTDTQYF
>TRBV21-1|TRBJ2-2
CASSKTERGQLFF
>TRBV4-1|TRBJ2-1
CASSPLARELPYNEQFF
>TRBV10-3|TRBJ1-1
CAVNPGQMNTEAFF
>TRBV28|TRBJ2-5
CASSSPVGGETQYF
>TRBV9|TRBJ2-4
CASSLLGGDIQYF
>TRBV28|TRBJ1-2
CASKTGGYGYTF
>TRBV2|TRBJ1-1
CASSRDRGLTEAFF
>TRBV7-9|TRBJ1-4
CASSRTGMGKLFF
>TRBV7-8|TRBJ2-4
CASSPAASAAKNIQYF
>TRBV2|TRBJ1-6
CASGPGQGGSPLHF
>TRBV28|TRBJ1-2
CAVGAAQGYTF
>TRBV18|TRBJ1-4
CASSPPSGNEKLFF
>TRBV5-1|TRBJ2-3
CASSLRGSGRADTQYF
>TRBV9|TRBJ2-7
CASSNTGTPRSGTYEQYF
>TRBV6-5|TRBJ1-1
CASRGTSGTEAFF
>TRBV5-1|TRBJ1-1
CASRLTGGSGEAFF
>TRBV5-1|TRBJ2-1
CASSLEYQPRGEQFF
>TRBV4-3|TRBJ2-6
CASSQDRTGGSGANVLTF
>TRBV28|TRBJ1-1
CASRVSTGSAFF
>TRBV3-1/TRBV3-2|TRBJ1-4
CASSHKSGALNEKLFF
>TRBV1|TRBJ2-1
CTSSQDKLAGGFDEQFF
>TRBV7-8|TRBJ2-7
CASRSGGDEQYF
>TRBV5-1|TRBJ1-1
CASSLARGAIEAFF
>TRBV7-9|TRBJ2-3
CASSSAGADTDTQYF
>TRBV7-9|TRBJ2-3
CASSLDRTGAISTDTQYF
>TRBV5-1|TRBJ2-3
CASSPRIPGATPDTQYF
>TRBV6-6|TRBJ1-2
CASSYSRDGYTF
>TRBV5-1|TRBJ1-4
CASSLGTGREKLFF
>TRBV7-9|TRBJ1-3
CASSRTDSPGNTIYF
>TRBV10-3|TRBJ2-7
CAISESGTSLSYEQYF
>TRBV30|TRBJ1-1
CAWVEGGRGTEAFF
>TRBV4-1|TRBJ2-5
CASSGGGVQETQYF
>TRBV6-6|TRBJ1-6
CASRRGPDSPLHF
>TRBV9|TRBJ2-7
CASSEEGFGEQYF
>TRBV9|TRBJ2-1
CASGGAGAYNEQFF
>TRBV15|TRBJ2-6
CATSREWGRSSGANVLTF
>TRBV2|TRBJ2-1
CASSLDRADYNEQFF
>TRBV6-5|TRBJ1-1
CASRKTGVTEAFF
>TRBV28|TRBJ2-1
CASSPPGYNEQFF